This T cell receptor beta chain comes out of a study of Ad26.COV2.S vaccination and SARS-CoV-2 variants. Germline V gives CDR1 SGHRS, CDR2 YFSETQ. V gave up 0 bases and J gave up 2 bases, with 14 bases separating them. The CDR3 spans 16 residues. The table came from immunoSEQ multiplex PCR; TCRdb's copy has only in-frame clones and leaves some out. The top ten hold 9.5% to 15% of the sample, which has a few hundred thousand clones, 80% to 95% seen once. As for treatment: about 20 received Ad26.COV2.S at low or high dose, single or two shots; roughly five received placebo; per-sample allocation not given. Day 63 after the first vaccine or placebo injection was the time point for sampling. This clone was counted ten times or more.

The rearrangement uses TRBV5-1 and TRBJ1-2; D unclear. The receptor comes from a person aged 18-65 years who received the Ad26.COV2.S COVID-19 vaccine or a placebo. The sequencing used peripheral blood, collected in a trial of Ad26.COV2.S vaccine versus placebo. The CDR3 nucleotides are TGCGCCAGCAGCTTGGCCGGGCCAGGAGACAACTATGGCTACACCTTC. Its translation is CASSLAGPGDNYGYTF.